The rows below give T cell receptor beta chains drawn from one sample of a study of T cell changes during pregnancy in multiple sclerosis. The table came from immunoSEQ multiplex PCR; TCRdb's copy has only in-frame clones and leaves some out. The repertoire holds roughly 7,900 clones, nearly 90% seen once, with 10% in the top ten. The sample consisted of CD8+ T cells from peripheral blood mononuclear cells, taken in the first trimester of pregnancy. The receptors come from a female donor in good health, enrolled as a control in a pregnancy study. CDR3s include the opening cysteine and the closing phenylalanine or tryptophan. Not all rows give a size; the values are once, few, many and, for expanded clones, a class.

>TRBJ2-3|.|TRBV4-1
CASRPLGSGTDTQYF
>TRBJ2-7|.|TRBV28
CASSLADSSGEQYF
>TRBJ2-6|.|TRBV9
CASSGLGTGGRSGANVLTF
>TRBJ1-2|.|TRBV19
CASTSRVYGYTF
>TRBJ1-2|.|TRBV13
CASRIKGDGTAANYGYTF
>TRBJ2-6|.|TRBV7-2
CASSSDSSGANVLTF
>TRBJ2-7|.|TRBV6-1
CASRGWGYEQYF
>TRBJ2-7|.|TRBV30
CAWSKEPDSSYEQYF
>TRBJ2-7|once|TRBV5-5
CASSLGLAVTYEQYF
>TRBJ2-1|.|TRBV19
CASTLTGVSEQFF
>TRBJ1-6|.|TRBV5-5
CASSHLRDSPNSPLHF
>TRBJ2-7|.|TRBV19
CASSFGQAYEQYF
>TRBJ2-5|.|TRBV11-2
CASSLIAGYQETQYF
>TRBJ2-1|.|TRBV27
CAARLTPYNEQFF
>TRBJ1-2|.|TRBV6-1
CASSEGLGQNYGYTF
>TRBJ1-2|.|TRBV4-1
CASSYSGGAGYTF
>TRBJ1-2|.|TRBV20-1
CSARDSYGYTF
>TRBJ2-3|.|TRBV15
CATSDRLADTQYF
>TRBJ2-3|.|TRBV20-1
CSAVLTDTQYF
>TRBJ2-3|.|TRBV7-9
CASSLEQGTDTQYF
>TRBJ1-1|.|TRBV4-1
CASSQPPMNTEAFF
>TRBJ1-5|.|TRBV7-8
CASSFTRDQPQHF
>TRBJ2-7|.|TRBV27
CATRGGYEQYF
>TRBJ2-1|.|TRBV7-8
CASSSRQGPYNEQFF